This T cell receptor (beta chain) was obtained from a study of blood T cell repertoires in COVID-19. Overall study: Samples taken during acute and convalescent COVID-19 were collected in the United States, Italy and Spain. Sample material is recorded as cDNA or gDNA derived from T cells, B-cell-depleted T cells, or PBMCs.

Authors' data handling: Reference gene primer amplification yielded estimated nucleated cell counts. Repertoires were generated with immunoSEQ multiplex PCR, while TCRdb's copy carries only in-frame clones and drops some. V, J and clone size derive from that table, while D and trimming were established from the DNA sequence. The table lists 60,000 to 80,000 clones, approximately 90% of them singletons. The V segment lost 6 bases and the J segment 4 bases; nucleotides outside the gene matches: 6. The germline gives CDR1 MNHEY, CDR2 SVGAGI. The CDR3 is made up of 15 amino acids. This chain connects TRBV6-5 to TRBJ1-4; 9 bases fit TRBD1. Sequenced material: peripheral blood. The TCR sequence derives from a human donor in a cohort sampled during active COVID-19. CDR3 sequence: CASRDRGMSNEKLFF. For the CDR3, the DNA is TGTGCCAGCAGGGACAGGGGTATGAGTAATGAAAAACTGTTTTTT.